This T cell receptor beta chain appears in the sequencing data of a study of cytotoxic CD8 clonotypes in ibrutinib-treated CLL. Clones were read by immunoSEQ multiplex PCR, and TCRdb kept only the in-frame ones, dropping some. This table holds under 200,000 clones, under 90% found once. Study conclusions and caveats: Under therapy, public clonotypes either contracted or stayed stable, and they were uncommon.

Germline V gene lookup returns CDR1 LNHDA and CDR2 SQIVND (reference sequence). V lost 6 bases and J lost 10, with 15 bases in between. The CDR3 has 12 residues. In regard to this clone: Its cognate antigen is unknown.

The sample consisted of PBMCs, taken after 24 months of ibrutinib treatment. The receptor's source is a human donor with chronic lymphocytic leukemia. The chain is built from TRBV19 and TRBJ1-2; D not certain. CDR3 DNA: TGTGCCAGTAGCTCTCTGGCGAGAGACTACACCTTC. It translates to CASSSLARDYTF.